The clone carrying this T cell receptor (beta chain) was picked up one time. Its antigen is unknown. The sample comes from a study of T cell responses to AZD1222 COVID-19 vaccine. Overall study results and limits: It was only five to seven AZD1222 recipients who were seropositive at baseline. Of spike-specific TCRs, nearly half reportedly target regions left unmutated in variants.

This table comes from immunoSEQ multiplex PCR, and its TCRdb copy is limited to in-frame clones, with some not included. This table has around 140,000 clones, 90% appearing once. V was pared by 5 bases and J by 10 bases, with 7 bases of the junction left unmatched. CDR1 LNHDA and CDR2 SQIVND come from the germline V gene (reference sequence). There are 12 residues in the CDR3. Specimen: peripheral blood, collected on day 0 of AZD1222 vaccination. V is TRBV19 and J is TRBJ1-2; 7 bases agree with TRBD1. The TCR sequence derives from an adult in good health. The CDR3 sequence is CASSSLQGYYTF. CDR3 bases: TGTGCCAGTAGTTCGCTACAGGGGTACTACACCTTC.